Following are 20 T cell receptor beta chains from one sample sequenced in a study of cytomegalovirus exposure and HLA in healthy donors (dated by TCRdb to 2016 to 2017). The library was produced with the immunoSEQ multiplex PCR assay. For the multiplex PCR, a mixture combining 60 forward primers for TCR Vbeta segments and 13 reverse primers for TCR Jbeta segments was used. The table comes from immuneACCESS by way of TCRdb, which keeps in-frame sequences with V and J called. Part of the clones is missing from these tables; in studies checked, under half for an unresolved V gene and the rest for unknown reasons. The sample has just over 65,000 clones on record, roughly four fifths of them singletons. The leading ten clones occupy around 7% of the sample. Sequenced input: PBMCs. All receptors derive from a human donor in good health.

The CDR3 DNA sequence: TGTGCCAGCAGCTTAGGGGGAGGTTACCAGCCCCAGCATTTT. It translates to CASSLGGGYQPQHF. V is TRBV7-9 and J is TRBJ1-5; D unclear. CDR1 and CDR2 (germline): SEHNR, FQNEAQ (reference sequence). Trimming shortened V by 1 base and J by 7 bases, and 11 bases separated the two germline ends. This CDR3 region has 14 residues.

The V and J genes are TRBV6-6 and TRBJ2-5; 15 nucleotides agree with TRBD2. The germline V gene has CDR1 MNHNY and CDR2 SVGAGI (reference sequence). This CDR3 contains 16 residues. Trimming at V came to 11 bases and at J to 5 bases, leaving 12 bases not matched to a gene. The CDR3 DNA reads TGTGCCGGGTCCGGGACTAGCGGGGGGTTAGGGGAGACCCAGTACTTC. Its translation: CAGSGTSGGLGETQYF.

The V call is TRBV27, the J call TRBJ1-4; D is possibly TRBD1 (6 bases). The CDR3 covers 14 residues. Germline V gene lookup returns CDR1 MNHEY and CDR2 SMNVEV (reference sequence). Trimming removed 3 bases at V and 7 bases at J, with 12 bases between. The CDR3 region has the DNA TGTGCCAGCAGTTTGGCGGGGGCTAGTGAAAAACTGTTTTTT. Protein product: CASSLAGASEKLFF. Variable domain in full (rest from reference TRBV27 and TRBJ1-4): EAQVTQNPRYLITVTGKKLTVTCSQNMNHEYMSWYRQDPGLGLRQIYYSMNVEVTDKGDVPEGYKVSRKEKRNFPLILESPSPNQTSLYFCASSLAGASEKLFFGSGTQLSVL.

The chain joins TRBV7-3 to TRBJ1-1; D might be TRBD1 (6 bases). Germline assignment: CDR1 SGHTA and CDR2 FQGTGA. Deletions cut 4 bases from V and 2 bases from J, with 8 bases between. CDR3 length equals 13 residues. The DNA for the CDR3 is TGTGCCAGCAGCTCGACAGGCAACACTGAAGCTTTCTTT. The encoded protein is CASSSTGNTEAFF.

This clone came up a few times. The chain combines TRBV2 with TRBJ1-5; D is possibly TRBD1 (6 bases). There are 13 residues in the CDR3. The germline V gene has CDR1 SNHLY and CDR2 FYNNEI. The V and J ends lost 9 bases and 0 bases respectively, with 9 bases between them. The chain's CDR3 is CASNRDSNQPQHF. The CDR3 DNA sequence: TGTGCCAGTAACAGGGATAGCAATCAGCCCCAGCATTTT.

This CDR3 is CASSSTSGGRNEQFF. CDR3 DNA: TGTGCCAGCAGCTCAACTAGCGGGGGCCGCAATGAGCAGTTCTTC. The chain is built from TRBV5-4 and TRBJ2-1; 11 nucleotides line up with TRBD2. CDR1 and CDR2 (germline): SGHNT, YYREEE (reference sequence). J was trimmed by 6 bases and V by 3 bases; bases with no gene match: 5. The CDR3 runs 15 residues.

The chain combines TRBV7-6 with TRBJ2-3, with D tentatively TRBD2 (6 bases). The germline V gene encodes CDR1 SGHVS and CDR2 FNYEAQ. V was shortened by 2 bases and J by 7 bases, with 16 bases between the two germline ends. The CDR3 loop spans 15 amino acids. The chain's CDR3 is CASSLLSGVGNTQYF. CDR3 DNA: TGTGCCAGCAGCTTATTATCGGGGGTTGGAAATACGCAGTATTTT.

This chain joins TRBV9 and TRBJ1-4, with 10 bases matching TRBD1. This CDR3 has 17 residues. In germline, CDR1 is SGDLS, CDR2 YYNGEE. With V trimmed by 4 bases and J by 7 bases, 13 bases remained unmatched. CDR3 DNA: TGTGCCAGCAGCCCGGGACAGGGGACCCAACCTGGTGAAAAACTGTTTTTT. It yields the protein CASSPGQGTQPGEKLFF.

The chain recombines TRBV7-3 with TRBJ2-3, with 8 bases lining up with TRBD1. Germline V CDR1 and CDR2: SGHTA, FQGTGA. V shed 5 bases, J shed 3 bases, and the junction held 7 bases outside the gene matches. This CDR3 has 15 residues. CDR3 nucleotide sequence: TGTGCCAGCAGCAAAGACAGGGGAGATACAGATACGCAGTATTTT. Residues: CASSKDRGDTDTQYF.

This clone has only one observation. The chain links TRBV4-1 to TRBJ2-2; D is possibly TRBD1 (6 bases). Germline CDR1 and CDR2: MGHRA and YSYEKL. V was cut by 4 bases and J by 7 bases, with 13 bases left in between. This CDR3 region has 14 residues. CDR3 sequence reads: CASSLQGSGGELFF. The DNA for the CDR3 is TGCGCCAGCAGCCTACAGGGTTCCGGCGGGGAGCTGTTTTTT.

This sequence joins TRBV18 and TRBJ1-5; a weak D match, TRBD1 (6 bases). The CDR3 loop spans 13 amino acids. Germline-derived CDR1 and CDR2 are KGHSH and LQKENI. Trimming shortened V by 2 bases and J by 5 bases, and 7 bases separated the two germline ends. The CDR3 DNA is TGTGCCAGCTCACCAGGGGGCGATCAGCCCCAGCATTTT. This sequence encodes CASSPGGDQPQHF.

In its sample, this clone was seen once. The CDR3 bases are TGCGCCAGCAGCTTGTCGGCCAACAGGCCTTACGAGCAGTACTTC. Residues: CASSLSANRPYEQYF. The rearrangement joins TRBV5-1 to TRBJ2-7; D possibly corresponds to TRBD1 (5 bases). The CDR3 spans 15 residues. In germline, CDR1 is SGHRS, CDR2 YFSETQ. The V gene lost 1 base and the J gene lost 4 bases, with 15 bases spanning the gap.

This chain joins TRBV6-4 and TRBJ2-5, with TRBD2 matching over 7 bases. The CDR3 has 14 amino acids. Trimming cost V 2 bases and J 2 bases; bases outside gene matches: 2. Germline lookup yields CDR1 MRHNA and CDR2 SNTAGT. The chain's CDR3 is CASSDPGLQETQYF. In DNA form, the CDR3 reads TGTGCCAGCAGTGACCCGGGACTACAAGAGACCCAGTACTTC.

CDR3 sequence: CASKRTWDSSNTGELFF. In DNA, the CDR3 is TGTGCCAGCAAGAGGACCTGGGACAGTTCGAACACCGGGGAGCTGTTTTTT. The genes are TRBV27 and TRBJ2-2, with 7 bases identical to TRBD1. The germline V gene encodes CDR1 MNHEY and CDR2 SMNVEV (reference sequence). V lost 7 bases, J lost 0 bases, and 11 bases stayed unmatched. This CDR3 is built from 17 residues.

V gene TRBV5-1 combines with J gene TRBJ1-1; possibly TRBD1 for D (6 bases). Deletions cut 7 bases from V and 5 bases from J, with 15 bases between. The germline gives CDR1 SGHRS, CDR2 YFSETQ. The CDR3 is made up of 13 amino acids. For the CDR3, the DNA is TGCGCCAGCTCCTCAGGGGCTCGTACTGAAGCTTTCTTT. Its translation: CASSSGARTEAFF.

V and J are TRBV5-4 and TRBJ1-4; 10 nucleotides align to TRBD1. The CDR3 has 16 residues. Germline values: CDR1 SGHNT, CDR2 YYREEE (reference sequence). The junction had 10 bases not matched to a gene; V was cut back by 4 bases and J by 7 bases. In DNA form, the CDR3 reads TGTGCCAGCAGCCCCGGGGGGGACAGGGGCGGTGAAAAACTGTTTTTT. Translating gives CASSPGGDRGGEKLFF. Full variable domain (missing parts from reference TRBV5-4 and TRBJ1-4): ETGVTQSPTHLIKTRGQQVTLRCSSQSGHNTVSWYQQALGQGPQFIFQYYREEENGRGNFPPRFSGLQFPNYSSELNVNALELDDSALYLCASSPGGDRGGEKLFFGSGTQLSVL.

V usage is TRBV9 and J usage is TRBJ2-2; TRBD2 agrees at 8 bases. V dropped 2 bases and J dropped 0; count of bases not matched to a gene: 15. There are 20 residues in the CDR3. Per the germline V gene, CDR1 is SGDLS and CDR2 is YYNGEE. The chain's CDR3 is CASSVHKTSAVASNTGELFF. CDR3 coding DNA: TGTGCCAGCAGCGTCCATAAGACTAGCGCGGTGGCATCGAACACCGGGGAGCTGTTTTTT.

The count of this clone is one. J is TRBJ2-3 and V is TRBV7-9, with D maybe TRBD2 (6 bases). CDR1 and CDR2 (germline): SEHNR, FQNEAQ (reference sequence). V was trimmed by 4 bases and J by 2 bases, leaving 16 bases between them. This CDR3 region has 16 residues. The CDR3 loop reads CASSSQPGLHTDTQYF. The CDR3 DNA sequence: TGTGCCAGCAGCTCCCAACCGGGACTTCACACAGATACGCAGTATTTT.

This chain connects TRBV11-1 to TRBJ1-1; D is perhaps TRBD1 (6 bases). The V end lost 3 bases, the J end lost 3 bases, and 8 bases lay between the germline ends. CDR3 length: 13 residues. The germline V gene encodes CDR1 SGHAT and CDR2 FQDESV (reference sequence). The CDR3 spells CASSLGGHTEAFF. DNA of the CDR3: TGTGCCAGCAGCTTGGGGGGGCACACTGAAGCTTTCTTT. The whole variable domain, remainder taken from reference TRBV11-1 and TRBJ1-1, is EAEVAQSPRYKITEKSQAVAFWCDPISGHATLYWYRQILGQGPELLVQFQDESVVDDSQLPKDRFSAERLKGVDSTLKIQPAELGDSAMYLCASSLGGHTEAFFGQGTRLTVV.

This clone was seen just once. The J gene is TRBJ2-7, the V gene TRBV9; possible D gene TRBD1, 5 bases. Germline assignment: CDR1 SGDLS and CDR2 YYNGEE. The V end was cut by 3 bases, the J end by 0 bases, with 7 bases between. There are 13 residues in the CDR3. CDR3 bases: TGTGCCAGCAGCGCCGACAGCTCCTACGAGCAGTACTTC. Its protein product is CASSADSSYEQYF.